This TCR beta chain was captured by sequencing in a study of post-analysis software for immune sequencing data. Study at large: The patients showed relapsing-remitting, secondary progressive and progressive-relapsing multiple sclerosis courses. Overall study results and limits: Multiple sclerosis patients showed significantly lower normalized Chao1 diversity than controls did. Batch-mates among the samples co-clustered strongly by F measure. A few TRBV segments, TRBV5-6, TRBV5-1 and TRBV20-1 among them, were found more frequent in patients than controls.

Unique molecular identifiers had been added to the TCR beta cDNA libraries. TCRdb reprocessed the PCR reads via MiXCR and lists one record per CDR3 protein. The sample comprises about 540,000 distinct CDR3 sequences, 30% to 40% of which are singletons, and under 7% rests with the top ten. This CDR3 comprises 13 residues. Germline V gives CDR1 MDHEN, CDR2 SYDVKM. The V gene lost 5 bases and the J gene lost 7 bases, with 14 bases spanning the gap. This clonotype was found a few times. The antigen is unknown. The TCR was taken from a girl aged 2 to 17 with multiple sclerosis. Sequenced material: blood. The J gene is TRBJ1-2, the V gene TRBV28, with D possibly being TRBD1 (5 bases). For the CDR3, the DNA is TGTGCCAGCAGTCCTCAGGGTTTTGGTGGCTACACCTTC. This translates into CASSPQGFGGYTF.